The 25 T cell receptor beta chains given below trace back to one sample, sequenced in a study of ipilimumab plus nivolumab after autologous stem cell transplantation. TCRdb keeps only in-frame clones here, not all; method: immunoSEQ multiplex PCR. Of about 22,000 clones listed, 74% are singletons. The material sequenced was PBMCs, taken in a trial of ipilimumab plus nivolumab as post-transplant consolidation. These receptors all come from a male donor with diffuse large B-cell lymphoma.

The chain uses TRBV6-5 and TRBJ1-2; D remains ambiguous. Trimming removed 4 bases at V and 8 bases at J, with 11 bases between. The V gene's germline CDR1 is MNHEY and CDR2 SVGAGI. This CDR3 has 12 residues. The CDR3 here is CASSSGSTGYTF. In nucleotides, the CDR3 is TGTGCCAGCAGTTCCGGGAGTACGGGCTACACCTTC.

The chain has TRBV12-5 and TRBJ2-6; 11 bases match TRBD2. Trimming removed 1 base from V and 1 base from J; junction bases left unmatched: 0. CDR1 is LGHNT and CDR2 is FRNRAP in the germline V gene. The CDR3 is made up of 17 amino acids. Written as DNA, the CDR3 is TGTGCTAGTGGTTTGGGGACTAGCGGGTCTGGGGCCAACGTCCTGACTTTC. This sequence encodes CASGLGTSGSGANVLTF.

The chain has TRBV10-3 and TRBJ2-5; possible D gene TRBD1, 6 bases. Between the trimmed V and J ends, which lost 4 bases and 2 bases, there was a span of 17 bases. The CDR3 runs to 16 residues. CDR1 and CDR2 from the germline V gene are ENHRY and SYGVKD. CDR3 DNA sequence: TGTGCCATCAGTGCTATGGACAGTAGCCTACAAGAGACCCAGTACTTC. This gives the protein CAISAMDSSLQETQYF.

By share of the sample, this clone is medium-sized. J is TRBJ2-5 and V is TRBV5-4; 7 bases map to TRBD1. Germline lookup yields CDR1 SGHNT and CDR2 YYREEE (reference sequence). The CDR3 runs to 15 residues. Trimming at V came to 2 bases and at J to 5 bases, leaving 9 bases not matched to a gene. CDR3 coding DNA: TGTGCCAGCAGCTTAACACTAGGGGGCAGGGAGACCCAGTACTTC. Translating it yields CASSLTLGGRETQYF. Using reference TRBV5-4 and TRBJ2-5 for the parts outside the CDR3, the full variable domain is ETGVTQSPTHLIKTRGQQVTLRCSSQSGHNTVSWYQQALGQGPQFIFQYYREEENGRGNFPPRFSGLQFPNYSSELNVNALELDDSALYLCASSLTLGGRETQYFGPGTRLLVL.

The chain carries TRBV5-1 and TRBJ2-3; 12 nucleotides align to TRBD2. J gave up 2 bases and V 0 bases, and 7 bases lay outside the gene matches. Looked up from germline, CDR1 is SGHRS and CDR2 is YFSETQ. The CDR3 totals 18 residues. As DNA, the CDR3 is TGCGCCAGCAGCTTGGAAGTGGCTAGCGGGGGGGTCACAGATACGCAGTATTTT. Encoded protein: CASSLEVASGGVTDTQYF.

The rearrangement uses TRBV5-1 and TRBJ2-2; 9 bases fit TRBD2. V lost 0 bases to trimming and J lost 6 bases; unmatched junction nucleotides: 6. The CDR3 runs to 16 residues. Per germline, CDR1 SGHRS and CDR2 YFSETQ. CDR3 residues: CASSLGLAVIAGELFF. The DNA for the CDR3 is TGCGCCAGCAGCTTGGGACTAGCGGTTATTGCCGGGGAGCTGTTTTTT.

The rearrangement uses TRBV5-1 and TRBJ2-2, with D possibly TRBD1 on 6 matching bases. Trimming left V 6 bases short and J 5 bases short, with 14 bases between. This CDR3 comprises 14 residues. The germline V gene encodes CDR1 SGHRS and CDR2 YFSETQ. CDR3 region: CASNRDTETGELFF. In nucleotides, the CDR3 is TGCGCCAGCAATCGGGACACGGAGACCGGGGAGCTGTTTTTT.

The V and J genes are TRBV7-6 and TRBJ1-2, with 8 bases identical to TRBD1. The CDR3 has 13 residues. Germline CDR1 is SGHVS and CDR2 is FNYEAQ. Germline trimming cut 5 bases from V and 8 bases from J; bases unmatched to any gene: 7. CDR3: CASSADRGGGYTF. The CDR3 nucleotides are TGTGCCAGCAGCGCCGACAGGGGAGGCGGCTACACCTTC. Full variable domain (rest looked up from reference TRBV7-6 and TRBJ1-2): GAGVSQSPRYKVTKRGQDVALRCDPISGHVSLYWYRQALGQGPEFLTYFNYEAQQDKSGLPNDRFSAERPEGSISTLTIQRTEQRDSAMYRCASSADRGGGYTFGSGTRLTVV.

The J gene is TRBJ1-5, the V gene TRBV30; the match to TRBD1 covers 9 bases. The trim removed 3 bases at V and 6 bases at J, leaving 9 bases unmatched. This CDR3 contains 15 residues. Germline CDR1 and CDR2: GTSNPN and SVGIG (reference sequence). CDR3 sequence reads: CAWRSTGGGVQPQHF. The CDR3 coding sequence is TGTGCCTGGAGGTCGACAGGGGGAGGTGTTCAGCCCCAGCATTTT.

This clone came up once. V gene TRBV5-1 combines with J gene TRBJ2-3, with D tentatively TRBD2 (6 bases). The CDR3 totals 16 residues. CDR1 and CDR2 from the germline V gene are SGHRS and YFSETQ. V was cut by 0 bases and J by 4 bases, with 15 bases left in between. This CDR3 is CASSLAFGGMPDTQYF. CDR3 DNA sequence: TGCGCCAGCAGCTTGGCCTTTGGGGGGATGCCAGATACGCAGTATTTT.

The gene calls are TRBV27 and TRBJ2-1, with TRBD2 identical over 8 bases. V trimming: 5 bases; J trimming: 8 bases; junction bases outside the gene matches: 11. Germline V gives CDR1 MNHEY, CDR2 SMNVEV (reference sequence). CDR3 length: 15 amino acids. The CDR3 DNA reads as TGTGCCAGCAGTCTGTTACCGGGACTAGAACATGAGCAGTTCTTC. Protein sequence: CASSLLPGLEHEQFF.

As to this clone: The junction departs from germline at one end; a sequencing error may be responsible. V is TRBV7-7 and J is TRBJ1-1; 8 bases line up with TRBD1. The CDR3 consists of 15 residues. CDR1 is SSHAT, CDR2 FNYEAQ, per germline (reference sequence). The CDR3 spells CASSFRQGLNTEAFF. The CDR3 DNA follows: TGTGCTAGCAGTTTCCGACAGGGGTTGAACACTGAAGCTTTCTTT.

The chain employs TRBV7-2 and TRBJ2-3; D remains ambiguous. Germline assignment: CDR1 SGHTA and CDR2 FQGNSA. The CDR3 totals 11 residues. Trimming removed 3 bases from V and 4 bases from J, with 2 bases in between. Here the CDR3 DNA reads TGTGCCAGCAGCTTCTCAGATACGCAGTATTTT. This sequence encodes CASSFSDTQYF.

V is TRBV10-2 and J is TRBJ2-7; 8 nucleotides agree with TRBD1. Germline CDR1 and CDR2: WSHSY and SAAADI. With 6 bases clipped from V and 3 bases from J, the junction kept 7 bases outside the gene matches. This CDR3 is built from 14 residues. In nucleotides, the CDR3 is TGCGCCAGCAGCCGGGACAGGAATAGCTACGAGCAGTACTTC. The encoded protein is CASSRDRNSYEQYF.

Worth noting for this clone: Sequence at one end of the junction differs from germline and may be a read error. This sequence joins TRBV7-7 and TRBJ2-3; D may be TRBD2 (6 bases). From germline, CDR1 is SSHAT and CDR2 FNYEAQ (reference sequence). The CDR3 length is 15 residues. CDR3: CASSLAAGLGDTQYF. CDR3 nucleotide sequence: TGTGCTAGCAGCTTAGCGGCAGGGTTAGGAGATACGCAGTATTTT.

The V and J genes are TRBV6-4 and TRBJ1-1, with TRBD1 matching 8 bases. The germline gives CDR1 MRHNA, CDR2 SNTAGT. CDR3 length: 13 amino acids. V lost 6 bases, J lost 4 bases, and 4 bases stayed unmatched. CDR3 DNA: TGTGCCAGCAGCATACAGGGGGGCACTGAAGCTTTCTTT. This sequence encodes CASSIQGGTEAFF.

The chain has TRBV10-3 and TRBJ2-1; 10 nucleotides match TRBD2. Germline loops: CDR1 ENHRY, CDR2 SYGVKD. With 4 bases clipped from V and 3 bases from J, the junction kept 6 bases outside the gene matches. This CDR3 is built from 16 residues. In nucleotides, the CDR3 is TGTGCCATCAGTGCAAGCCGGACTAGCGGCTACAATGAGCAGTTCTTC. This sequence encodes CAISASRTSGYNEQFF.

The rearrangement links TRBV18 to TRBJ1-1; D is ambiguous. Germline values: CDR1 KGHSH, CDR2 LQKENI. CDR3 length equals 13 residues. Trimming took 4 bases from V and 6 from J, leaving 12 bases between them. This CDR3 is CASSRTGRPEAFF. The CDR3 nucleotides read TGTGCCAGCTCACGTACGGGCCGGCCTGAAGCTTTCTTT.

This chain connects TRBV9 to TRBJ2-3; the match to TRBD2 covers 7 bases. This CDR3 has 15 residues. Germline V gene sequence: CDR1 SGDLS, CDR2 YYNGEE. V trimming: 3 bases; J trimming: 3 bases; junction bases outside the gene matches: 7. The chain's CDR3 is CASSGKGLRTDTQYF. The CDR3 nucleotides read TGTGCCAGCAGCGGAAAGGGACTACGAACAGATACGCAGTATTTT.

This clone appeared a few times. The J gene is TRBJ2-3, the V gene TRBV11-3; weak D call: TRBD2 (6 bases). Trimming took 7 bases from V and 0 from J, leaving 17 bases between them. The length of the CDR3 is 16 residues. Looked up from germline, CDR1 is SGHNT and CDR2 is YENEEA. Here the CDR3 reads CASTRSGVRSTDTQYF. CDR3 nucleotides: TGTGCCAGCACGCGGTCGGGGGTTAGGAGCACAGATACGCAGTATTTT.

This clone was detected only a few times. The chain joins TRBV19 to TRBJ1-2; 7 bases match TRBD1. Per the germline V gene, CDR1 is LNHDA and CDR2 is SQIVND (reference sequence). The CDR3 runs to 16 residues. V was clipped by 2 bases and J by 0 bases; unmatched bases: 6. CDR3 residues: CASSILDRRANYGYTF. The CDR3 DNA follows: TGTGCCAGTAGTATATTGGACAGGAGGGCTAACTATGGCTACACCTTC.

Comments on this clone: The CDR3 does not close with the conserved phenylalanine or tryptophan, likely indicating a read error. The rearrangement links TRBV4-1 to TRBJ1-1; TRBD1 aligns across 7 bases. Germline-derived CDR1 and CDR2 are MGHRA and YSYEKL. Trimming at V came to 0 bases and at J to 2 bases, leaving 9 bases not matched to a gene. The CDR3 has 17 amino acids. The CDR3 loop reads CASSQDVPGTANTEAFS. The CDR3 nucleotides read TGCGCCAGCAGCCAAGACGTCCCCGGGACAGCTAACACTGAAGCTTTCTCT.

A single count supports this clone. The CDR3 here is CASSPGRGSYNEQFF. DNA for the CDR3: TGTGCCAGCAGCCCGGGGAGGGGCTCCTACAATGAGCAGTTCTTC. V gene TRBV7-2 combines with J gene TRBJ2-1; 7 bases line up with TRBD2. Germline-derived CDR1 and CDR2 are SGHTA and FQGNSA. The CDR3 spans 15 residues. The junction had 4 bases not matched to a gene; V was cut back by 5 bases and J by 0 bases.

The chain joins TRBV28 to TRBJ1-2; D not certain. Germline values: CDR1 MDHEN, CDR2 SYDVKM. Trimming removed 5 bases at V and 0 bases at J, with 13 bases between. The CDR3 is 15 amino acids. CDR3 nucleotide sequence: TGTGCCAGCAGTCGACCCCCGGCGGCTAACTATGGCTACACCTTC. It encodes CASSRPPAANYGYTF.

The CDR3 spells CASSASPGAGEQYF. CDR3 nucleotides: TGCGCCAGCTCAGCTAGTCCGGGGGCCGGAGAGCAGTACTTC. This rearrangement joins TRBV5-1 to TRBJ2-5, with D tentatively TRBD1 or TRBD2 (6 bases each). The CDR3 runs 14 residues. Deletions cut 7 bases from V and 11 bases from J, with 24 bases between. The V gene's germline CDR1 is SGHRS and CDR2 YFSETQ.